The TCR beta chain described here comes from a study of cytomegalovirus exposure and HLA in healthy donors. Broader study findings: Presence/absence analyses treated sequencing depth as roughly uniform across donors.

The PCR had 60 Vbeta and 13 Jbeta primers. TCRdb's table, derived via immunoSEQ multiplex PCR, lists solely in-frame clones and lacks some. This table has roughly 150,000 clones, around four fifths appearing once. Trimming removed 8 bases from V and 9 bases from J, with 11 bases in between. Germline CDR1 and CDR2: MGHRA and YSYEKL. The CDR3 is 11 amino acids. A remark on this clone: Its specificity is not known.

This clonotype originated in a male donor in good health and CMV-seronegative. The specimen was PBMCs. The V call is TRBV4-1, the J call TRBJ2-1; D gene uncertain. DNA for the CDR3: TGCGCCAGCTCCCGGTCGGGTGAGCAGTTCTTC. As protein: CASSRSGEQFF.